The TCR beta chain under discussion was sequenced for a study of tumor-infiltrating lymphocytes in primary liver carcinoma. The V and J ends lost 0 bases and 6 bases, in that order; junction bases with no gene match: 6. Germline V lookup: CDR1 MNHEY, CDR2 SVGAGI. This CDR3 spans 16 amino acids. Details on this clonotype: A read error is likely, as this CDR3 ends without the conserved phenylalanine or tryptophan.

TCR beta cDNA was reverse-transcribed from about 500 ng of total RNA. The reaction used a constant-region primer and ProtoScript II reverse transcriptase. Libraries for TCR beta were built through three nested multiplex PCR rounds, which together made up a slightly modified ARM-PCR procedure. A C-beta reverse primer and TRBV1-TRBV30 forward primers served in each of the first two PCR rounds, at 9 to 10 cycles apiece. TCRdb reanalysed the multiplex PCR reads using MiXCR and keeps one entry per CDR3 protein. This sample has approximately 330,000 distinct CDR3 sequences, with roughly two thirds found just once. Germline DNA was also extracted, and blood RNA derived from unsorted whole blood.

This TCR came from a man in his forties with primary liver carcinoma and hepatitis B virus infection. Input material: peripheral blood. The rearrangement links TRBV6-5 to TRBJ2-1; TRBD2 aligns across 9 bases. The CDR3 reads CASSYSGLAGSNEQFI. DNA of the CDR3: TGTGCCAGCAGTTACTCAGGGCTAGCGGGAAGCAATGAGCAGTTCATC.